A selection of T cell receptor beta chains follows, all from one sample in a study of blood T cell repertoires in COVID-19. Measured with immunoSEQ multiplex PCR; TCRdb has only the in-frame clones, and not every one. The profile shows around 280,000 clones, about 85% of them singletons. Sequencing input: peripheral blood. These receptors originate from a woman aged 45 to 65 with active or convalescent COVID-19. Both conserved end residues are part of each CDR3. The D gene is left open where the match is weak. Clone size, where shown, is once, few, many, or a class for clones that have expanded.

CDR3aa: CASSPRTATGNTIYF; CDR3nt: TGTGCCAGCTCACCGCGGACAGCCACTGGAAACACCATATATTTT; abundance: -; d_gene: -; j_gene: TRBJ1-3; v_gene: TRBV18; len: 15
CDR3aa: CASGFPGGPQHF; CDR3nt: TGTGCTAGTGGTTTTCCCGGGGGGCCCCAGCATTTT; abundance: once; d_gene: -; j_gene: TRBJ1-5; v_gene: TRBV12-5; len: 12
CDR3aa: CASSRQSGSQETQYF; CDR3nt: TGTGCCAGCAGCCGCCAGAGCGGGTCACAAGAGACCCAGTACTTC; abundance: -; d_gene: -; j_gene: TRBJ2-5; v_gene: TRBV7-2; len: 15
CDR3aa: CASSSTTTGGTEAFF; CDR3nt: TGTGCCAGCAGTTCAACTACGACAGGGGGCACTGAAGCTTTCTTT; abundance: -; d_gene: TRBD1; j_gene: TRBJ1-1; v_gene: TRBV27; len: 15
CDR3aa: CASTPEGVSQPQHF; CDR3nt: TGTGCCAGCACCCCAGAGGGGGTGTCGCAGCCCCAGCATTTT; abundance: -; d_gene: -; j_gene: TRBJ1-5; v_gene: TRBV2; len: 14
CDR3aa: CASSFFGLAGAAYNEQFF; CDR3nt: TGTGCCAGCAGCTTTTTCGGACTAGCGGGAGCGGCCTACAATGAGCAGTTCTTC; abundance: -; d_gene: TRBD2; j_gene: TRBJ2-1; v_gene: TRBV7-2; len: 18
CDR3aa: CASSPLAGGTDTQYF; CDR3nt: TGTGCCAGCAGTCCCCTAGCGGGGGGCACAGATACGCAGTATTTT; abundance: once; d_gene: TRBD2; j_gene: TRBJ2-3; v_gene: TRBV6-5; len: 15
CDR3aa: CAGRTGRVYNEQFF; CDR3nt: TGCGCCGGAAGGACAGGGAGGGTATACAATGAGCAGTTCTTC; abundance: few; d_gene: -; j_gene: TRBJ2-1; v_gene: TRBV10-1; len: 14
CDR3aa: CASSIVGGWDEQYF; CDR3nt: TGTGCCAGTAGTATAGTCGGGGGGTGGGACGAGCAGTACTTC; abundance: -; d_gene: TRBD2; j_gene: TRBJ2-7; v_gene: TRBV19; len: 14
CDR3aa: CATSDSSREQPQHF; CDR3nt: TGTGCCACCAGTGATTCGTCCAGGGAACAGCCCCAGCATTTT; abundance: -; d_gene: -; j_gene: TRBJ1-5; v_gene: TRBV24-1; len: 14
CDR3aa: CASSTRPGNEQFF; CDR3nt: TGTGCCAGCAGTACCCGTCCCGGCAATGAGCAGTTCTTC; abundance: -; d_gene: -; j_gene: TRBJ2-1; v_gene: TRBV6-5; len: 13
CDR3aa: CASSPPTVQSTDTQYF; CDR3nt: TGCGCCAGCAGCCCTCCTACGGTACAGAGCACAGATACGCAGTATTTT; abundance: -; d_gene: -; j_gene: TRBJ2-3; v_gene: TRBV5-1; len: 16
CDR3aa: CASSLDSATNEKLFF; CDR3nt: TGTGCCAGCAGTTTGGACAGTGCAACTAATGAAAAACTGTTTTTT; abundance: -; d_gene: -; j_gene: TRBJ1-4; v_gene: TRBV7-9; len: 15
CDR3aa: CATSQGKRSDGYTF; CDR3nt: TGTGCTACCTCCCAGGGGAAGAGGTCAGACGGCTACACCTTC; abundance: -; d_gene: -; j_gene: TRBJ1-2; v_gene: TRBV2; len: 14
CDR3aa: CASSGGTEPYEQYF; CDR3nt: TGTGCCAGCAGCGGGGGGACAGAGCCCTACGAGCAGTACTTC; abundance: once; d_gene: TRBD1; j_gene: TRBJ2-7; v_gene: TRBV9; len: 14
CDR3aa: CASSPQGINEKLFF; CDR3nt: TGTGCCAGCAGTCCACAGGGGATTAATGAAAAACTGTTTTTT; abundance: -; d_gene: TRBD1; j_gene: TRBJ1-4; v_gene: TRBV6-5; len: 14
CDR3aa: CASSLPGQVSYNEQFF; CDR3nt: TGTGCCAGCAGCTTACCAGGACAGGTGTCCTACAATGAGCAGTTCTTC; abundance: once; d_gene: TRBD1; j_gene: TRBJ2-1; v_gene: TRBV7-9; len: 16
CDR3aa: CATGVGNTIYF; CDR3nt: TGTGCCACCGGTGTGGGAAACACCATATATTTT; abundance: -; d_gene: -; j_gene: TRBJ1-3; v_gene: TRBV6-5; len: 11
CDR3aa: CASTMLAGGSEQYF; CDR3nt: TGTGCCAGCACCATGCTAGCGGGAGGGTCGGAGCAGTACTTC; abundance: -; d_gene: TRBD2; j_gene: TRBJ2-7; v_gene: TRBV6-5; len: 14
CDR3aa: CASSINSFTEAFF; CDR3nt: TGTGCCAGTAGTATTAACAGTTTCACTGAAGCTTTCTTT; abundance: -; d_gene: -; j_gene: TRBJ1-1; v_gene: TRBV19; len: 13
CDR3aa: CAWSFITGEQYF; CDR3nt: TGTGCCTGGAGTTTTATCACGGGCGAGCAGTACTTC; abundance: few; d_gene: -; j_gene: TRBJ2-7; v_gene: TRBV30; len: 12
CDR3aa: CASSSFDRGLVGYTF; CDR3nt: TGTGCCAGCAGCTCCTTCGACAGGGGGCTTGTTGGCTACACCTTC; abundance: few; d_gene: TRBD1; j_gene: TRBJ1-2; v_gene: TRBV11-2; len: 15
CDR3aa: CASSRWTGMNTEAFF; CDR3nt: TGTGCCAGCAGCCGTTGGACAGGGATGAACACTGAAGCTTTCTTT; abundance: -; d_gene: TRBD1; j_gene: TRBJ1-1; v_gene: TRBV14; len: 15
CDR3aa: CASSLGLAGGVNEQFF; CDR3nt: TGTGCCAGCAGCTTAGGGCTAGCGGGAGGTGTGAATGAGCAGTTCTTC; abundance: -; d_gene: TRBD2; j_gene: TRBJ2-1; v_gene: TRBV7-9; len: 16
CDR3aa: CASSGGQGLNTGELFF; CDR3nt: TGTGCCAGCAGTGGGGGACAGGGGCTAAACACCGGGGAGCTGTTTTTT; abundance: -; d_gene: TRBD1; j_gene: TRBJ2-2; v_gene: TRBV2; len: 16
CDR3aa: CASSHRGAGLYEQYF; CDR3nt: TGCGCCAGCAGCCATCGGGGGGCCGGGCTTTACGAGCAGTACTTC; abundance: -; d_gene: -; j_gene: TRBJ2-7; v_gene: TRBV5-1; len: 15
CDR3aa: CALDGLSGNTIYF; CDR3nt: TGTGCCTTGGACGGACTCTCTGGAAACACCATATATTTT; abundance: few; d_gene: -; j_gene: TRBJ1-3; v_gene: TRBV30; len: 13
CDR3aa: CASSLGGTNEKLFF; CDR3nt: TGTGCCAGCAGCTTGGGGGGAACTAATGAAAAACTGTTTTTT; abundance: -; d_gene: -; j_gene: TRBJ1-4; v_gene: TRBV7-9; len: 14